This T cell receptor beta chain comes out of a study of CD8 T cells in ankylosing spondylitis. CDR1 and CDR2 (germline): SQVTM, ANQGSEA. CDR3 length: 12 amino acids. Trimming took off 5 bases at V and 5 bases at J, with 12 bases between the two ends. This clonotype came up a few times. TCRdb recomputed calls from the 5' RACE reads with MiXCR, one row per CDR3 protein. The sample carries roughly 220,000 distinct CDR3 sequences, more than 9% recorded once. The source is a male donor with ankylosing spondylitis or in good health (not recorded which). The sequencing sample was made of blood, either unsorted or a sorted T cell fraction (not recorded which). The chain recombines TRBV29-1 with TRBJ2-5; D is uncertain. The CDR3 nucleotides are TGCAGCGTTTACTCTAGGGTTGAGACCCAGTACTTC. As protein: CSVYSRVETQYF.